This TCR beta chain emerged from a study of shared clonotypes between healthy human individuals. Study-level points and caveats: Larger estimated richness was generally seen in naive subsets than in memory subsets.

The table came from immunoSEQ multiplex PCR; TCRdb's copy has only in-frame clones and leaves some out. The table records 1,100,000 or so clones, approximately 80% of them present only once. Of note for this clone: The antigen is undetermined.

This CDR3 is built from 13 residues. Per germline, CDR1 MNHNS and CDR2 SASEGT. The germline V and J ends were trimmed by 6 bases and 0 bases, with 8 bases remaining between them. Material for sequencing was memory CD4+ T cells from PBMCs. The sample's subset: CD45RA-negative fraction. The clonotype comes from a man younger than 30 in good health. Some clones in this sample may be carry-over from other donors' samples. V and J are TRBV6-1 and TRBJ1-1; D remains unclear. The CDR3 spells CASRGALNTEAFF. The CDR3 nucleotides read TGTGCCAGCAGGGGAGCACTGAACACTGAAGCTTTCTTT.